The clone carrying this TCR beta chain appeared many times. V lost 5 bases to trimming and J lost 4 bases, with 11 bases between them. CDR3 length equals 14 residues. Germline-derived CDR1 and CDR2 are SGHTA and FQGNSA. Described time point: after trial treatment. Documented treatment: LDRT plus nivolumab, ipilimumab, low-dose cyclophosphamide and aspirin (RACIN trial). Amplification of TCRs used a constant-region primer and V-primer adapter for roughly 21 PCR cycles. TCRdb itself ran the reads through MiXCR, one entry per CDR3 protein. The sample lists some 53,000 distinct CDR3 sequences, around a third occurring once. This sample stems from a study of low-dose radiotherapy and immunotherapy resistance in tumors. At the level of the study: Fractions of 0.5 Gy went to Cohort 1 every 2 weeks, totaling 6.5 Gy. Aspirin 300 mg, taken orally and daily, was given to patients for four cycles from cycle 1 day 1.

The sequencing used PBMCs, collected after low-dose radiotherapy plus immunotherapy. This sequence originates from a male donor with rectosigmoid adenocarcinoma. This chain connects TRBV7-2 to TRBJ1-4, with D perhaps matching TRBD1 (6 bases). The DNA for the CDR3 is TGTGCCAGCAGCCCGGACAGACGTAATGAAAAACTGTTTTTT. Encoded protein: CASSPDRRNEKLFF.